The 11 T cell receptor beta chains below all came from one sample that was sequenced in a study of cytomegalovirus exposure and HLA in healthy donors (dated by TCRdb to about 2017). The library was built by means of the immunoSEQ multiplex PCR assay. For the multiplex PCR, a mixture combining 60 forward primers for TCR Vbeta segments and 13 reverse primers for TCR Jbeta segments was used. TCRdb provides this immuneACCESS table in a form limited to in-frame rearrangements. Some clones are lacking; in checked studies, under half of them reflect an unresolved V gene, and why the rest are absent is not known. The sample table shows about 130,000 clones, and approximately 69% are seen once. The ten largest clones take up around 6.6% of the sample. Sequenced input: PBMCs. All receptors derive from a man aged 35 to 55 in good health and CMV-seropositive.

The chain carries TRBV6-1 and TRBJ1-3; weak D call: TRBD1 (6 bases). Per germline, CDR1 MNHNS and CDR2 SASEGT. The CDR3 length is 21 residues. V lost 2 bases, J lost 0 bases, and 26 bases lay in between. The CDR3 bases are TGTGCCAGCAGTGAACGTAGGAGGACAGCCAACCCTGGGAGCTCTGGAAACACCATATATTTT. It yields the protein CASSERRRTANPGSSGNTIYF.

The V gene is TRBV5-4, the J gene TRBJ2-7, with a possible D match to TRBD1 (6 bases). Per the germline V gene, CDR1 is SGHNT and CDR2 is YYREEE (reference sequence). CDR3 length: 13 residues. Deletions cut 4 bases from V and 0 bases from J, with 8 bases between. CDR3 sequence: CASSQGGSYEQYF. CDR3 in DNA: TGTGCCAGCAGCCAAGGGGGCTCCTACGAGCAGTACTTC.

This chain joins TRBV20-1 and TRBJ2-7; 8 positions match TRBD1. J gave up 7 bases and V 6 bases, and 5 bases lay outside the gene matches. CDR3 length: 11 amino acids. The germline V gene has CDR1 DFQATT and CDR2 SNEGSKA (reference sequence). The CDR3 bases are TGCAGTGCGCAGGGGGCGGAGGAGCAGTACTTC. Translated, it gives CSAQGAEEQYF.

V usage is TRBV5-1 and J usage is TRBJ2-5; the D gene is possibly TRBD2 (5 bases). Germline-derived CDR1 and CDR2 are SGHRS and YFSETQ. Trimming took 7 bases from V and 3 from J, leaving 16 bases between them. The CDR3 runs to 14 residues. This chain's CDR3 is CASGLIGAEETQYF. In DNA form, the CDR3 reads TGCGCCAGCGGTTTAATTGGAGCGGAAGAGACCCAGTACTTC.

This clone was seen a single time. The chain is built from TRBV9 and TRBJ2-2, with D perhaps TRBD1 (5 bases). This CDR3 contains 15 residues. V lost 5 bases and J 5 bases, leaving 16 bases between the germline ends. CDR1 and CDR2 from the germline V gene are SGDLS and YYNGEE. The CDR3 sequence: CASSPSQGRTGELFF. The CDR3 DNA sequence: TGTGCCAGCAGTCCTTCTCAGGGTAGGACCGGGGAGCTGTTTTTT.

A few counts support this clone. This chain joins TRBV6-1 and TRBJ2-7; 7 bases map to TRBD1. CDR3 length equals 14 residues. Germline CDR1 reads MNHNS; CDR2 reads SASEGT. With V trimmed by 0 bases and J by 4 bases, 3 bases remained unmatched. Here the CDR3 reads CASSEAGQIYEQYF. As DNA, the CDR3 is TGTGCCAGCAGTGAAGCGGGACAGATATACGAGCAGTACTTC.

This clone has just a few counts. The chain carries TRBV2 and TRBJ1-1; TRBD1 matches at 9 bases. Germline CDR1 is SNHLY and CDR2 is FYNNEI. The CDR3 length is 11 residues. The CDR3 is CASGRDRVPFF. The DNA for the CDR3 is TGTGCATCAGGACGGGACAGGGTCCCTTTCTTT.

V usage is TRBV5-1 and J usage is TRBJ1-1, with D possibly TRBD1 on 5 matching bases. V gave up 4 bases and J gave up 0 bases, with 13 bases separating them. This CDR3 region has 15 residues. Germline CDR1 SGHRS, CDR2 YFSETQ. The CDR3 DNA is TGCGCCAGCAGCCCCCAGGGAAATCTGAACACTGAAGCTTTCTTT. The encoded protein is CASSPQGNLNTEAFF.

This sequence joins TRBV15 and TRBJ2-7, with 7 positions matching TRBD1. V dropped 3 bases and J dropped 4; count of bases not matched to a gene: 6. Germline loops: CDR1 LNHNV, CDR2 YYDKDF (reference sequence). The CDR3 runs to 14 residues. CDR3 coding DNA: TGTGCCACCAGCAGTGGGGACAGAAGATACGAGCAGTACTTC. Translation gives CATSSGDRRYEQYF.

The chain is built from TRBV6-5 and TRBJ2-7; 8 positions match TRBD2. The CDR3 runs 15 residues. The V gene end was trimmed by 6 bases and the J gene end by 0 bases; junction bases not matched to a gene: 7. Germline V gene sequence: CDR1 MNHEY, CDR2 SVGAGI. The CDR3 region has the DNA TGTGCCAGCAGGGAGAGCGGGAGTAGCTCCTACGAGCAGTACTTC. As protein: CASRESGSSSYEQYF.

This clone was seen more than once but under ten times. V is TRBV5-5 and J is TRBJ1-5; 8 nucleotides align to TRBD1. V trimming: 0 bases; J trimming: 3 bases; junction bases outside the gene matches: 11. Germline CDR1 and CDR2: SGHKS and YYEKEE (reference sequence). The CDR3 length is 18 residues. CDR3 DNA sequence: TGTGCCAGCAGCTTGGAAGCAGGGGGCGTCGGAAACAATCAGCCCCAGCATTTT. This gives the protein CASSLEAGGVGNNQPQHF.